This is a list of T cell receptor beta chains from one sample in a study of blood T cell repertoires in COVID-19. Sequenced by immunoSEQ multiplex PCR; TCRdb stores in-frame clones only, minus some. The sample contains about 190,000 clones, roughly 82% of which appear only once. Sequenced: PBMCs or T cells enriched from blood (not recorded which). The receptors were sampled from a woman aged 60-75 years with acute COVID-19. The CDR3 runs from the conserved cysteine through the conserved F or W. The D gene is left open where the match is weak. The size entry is marked missing in some rows and otherwise reads once, few, many or a size class.

clone_size,j_call,d_call,v_call,cdr3_aa,cdr3_nt
.,TRBJ2-2,.,TRBV30,CAWREGAGELFF,TGTGCCTGGAGGGAGGGAGCGGGGGAGCTGTTTTTT
.,TRBJ2-3,.,TRBV18,CASSPPSGTDTQYF,TGTGCCAGCTCACCACCTAGCGGCACAGATACGCAGTATTTT
.,TRBJ1-2,.,TRBV7-9,CASSSEGAYGYTF,TGTGCCAGCAGCTCCGAAGGGGCCTATGGCTACACCTTC
.,TRBJ1-1,.,TRBV5-1,CASSSEPQGSTEAFF,TGCGCCAGCAGCTCCGAACCACAGGGAAGCACTGAAGCTTTCTTT
.,TRBJ1-1,.,TRBV27,CASSRTGRSTEAFF,TGTGCCAGCAGCCGCACAGGGAGAAGCACTGAAGCTTTCTTT
.,TRBJ2-3,.,TRBV29-1,CSAIYLGTDTQYF,TGCAGCGCCATCTACTTAGGCACAGATACGCAGTATTTT
.,TRBJ1-1,.,TRBV5-1,CASSTQSMNTEAFF,TGCGCCAGCAGCACACAGAGCATGAACACTGAAGCTTTCTTT
once,TRBJ1-3,.,TRBV3-1/TRBV3-2,CASSQAGGRRENTIYF,TGTGCCAGCAGCCAAGCGGGCGGGAGGAGGGAAAACACCATATATTTT
.,TRBJ2-1,.,TRBV9,CASSVGHLVGEQFF,TGTGCCAGCAGCGTCGGACACCTCGTAGGTGAGCAGTTCTTC
.,TRBJ2-7,TRBD1,TRBV7-8,CASSSGQGGEQYF,TGTGCCAGCAGCTCGGGACAGGGCGGGGAGCAGTACTTC
.,TRBJ1-2,TRBD1,TRBV28,CASILGGQGAVGYTF,TGTGCCAGCATTCTAGGGGGACAGGGGGCTGTGGGCTACACCTTC
once,TRBJ2-1,TRBD2,TRBV7-8,CASSLVAGENNEQFF,TGTGCCAGCAGCTTAGTAGCGGGAGAAAACAATGAGCAGTTCTTC
.,TRBJ1-5,.,TRBV28,CASSSTGDGGPQHF,TGTGCCAGCAGTTCAACGGGGGACGGGGGGCCCCAGCATTTT
.,TRBJ1-2,.,TRBV7-2,CASSPGHPQSGYTF,TGTGCCAGCAGCCCGGGACACCCGCAATCTGGCTACACCTTC
.,TRBJ1-1,.,TRBV18,CASSPGALVTEAFF,TGTGCCAGCTCACCAGGGGCTTTGGTCACTGAAGCTTTCTTT
.,TRBJ1-2,.,TRBV29-1,CSVNRVINGYTF,TGCAGCGTTAACAGGGTAATCAATGGCTACACCTTC
.,TRBJ1-2,.,TRBV9,CASSLGQDYGYTF,TGTGCCAGCAGCCTGGGACAAGACTATGGCTACACCTTC
.,TRBJ1-2,.,TRBV4-3,CASSQEKVESYGYTF,TGCGCCAGCAGCCAAGAGAAAGTGGAGTCCTATGGCTACACCTTC
.,TRBJ1-2,TRBD1,TRBV5-1,CASSHRDRGRQGYTF,TGCGCCAGCAGTCACCGGGACAGGGGCCGGCAAGGCTACACCTTC
once,TRBJ1-1,TRBD1,TRBV5-1,CASRRTGGDEAFF,TGCGCCAGCAGAAGGACAGGGGGCGATGAAGCTTTCTTT
.,TRBJ2-3,.,TRBV3-1/TRBV3-2,CASSQSAASTDTQYF,TGTGCCAGCAGCCAATCCGCAGCGAGCACAGATACGCAGTATTTT
.,TRBJ2-2,TRBD1,TRBV9,CASSPTGQARNGELFF,TGTGCCAGCAGCCCCACGGGACAGGCTCGGAACGGGGAGCTGTTTTTT
.,TRBJ1-1,.,TRBV6-5,CASSSDGETEAFF,TGTGCCAGCAGCTCCGACGGGGAGACTGAAGCTTTCTTT
once,TRBJ2-1,TRBD2,TRBV15,CATSRVSGGYNEQFF,TGTGCCACCAGCAGAGTTAGCGGGGGCTACAATGAGCAGTTCTTC
.,TRBJ1-2,.,TRBV7-2,CASSRGNYGYTF,TGTGCCAGCAGCCGGGGTAACTATGGCTACACCTTC
.,TRBJ1-6,.,TRBV10-3,CAISEGGRGPYNSPLHF,TGTGCCATCAGTGAGGGTGGGAGGGGACCCTATAATTCACCCCTCCACTTT
.,TRBJ2-1,TRBD1,TRBV27,CASSFTRDRATNEQFF,TGTGCCAGCAGTTTTACTCGGGACAGGGCCACCAATGAGCAGTTCTTC
once,TRBJ1-2,TRBD1,TRBV4-1,CASSLQGINYGYTF,TGCGCCAGCAGCCTACAGGGGATTAACTATGGCTACACCTTC
many,TRBJ2-7,.,TRBV15,CATSPVELIYEQYF,TGTGCCACCAGCCCCGTGGAGTTAATATACGAGCAGTACTTC
.,TRBJ1-5,.,TRBV19,CATPKSSQPQHF,TGTGCCACCCCCAAGAGTAGTCAGCCCCAGCATTTT
.,TRBJ1-2,TRBD1,TRBV19,CASSESVSDRAILANYGYTF,TGTGCCAGTAGTGAGTCGGTATCGGACAGGGCGATCTTAGCTAACTATGGCTACACCTTC
few,TRBJ1-1,.,TRBV12-3/TRBV12-4,CASRDSYTEAFF,TGTGCCAGCAGGGACAGTTACACTGAAGCTTTCTTT
.,TRBJ2-3,.,TRBV5-1,CASKTGVSSTDTQYF,TGCGCCAGCAAAACGGGGGTGTCTAGCACAGATACGCAGTATTTT
.,TRBJ1-1,.,TRBV27,CASSFSGGTEAFF,TGTGCCAGCAGTTTTTCGGGAGGAACTGAAGCTTTCTTT
.,TRBJ1-1,TRBD1,TRBV27,CASSSRTGRGTEAFF,TGTGCCAGCAGTTCGAGGACAGGGAGGGGGACTGAAGCTTTCTTT
once,TRBJ1-2,.,TRBV4-3,CASSQDRGGNAYGYTF,TGCGCCAGCAGCCAAGATCGGGGGGGAAATGCTTATGGCTACACCTTC
.,TRBJ2-1,TRBD2,TRBV5-1,CASSLQGREGAEQFF,TGCGCCAGCAGCTTGCAAGGGCGGGAGGGGGCTGAGCAGTTCTTC
.,TRBJ2-7,TRBD1,TRBV5-4,CASSPGQGKISYEQYF,TGTGCCAGCAGCCCAGGACAGGGCAAAATCTCCTACGAGCAGTACTTC
.,TRBJ2-1,TRBD1,TRBV7-2,CASSSGTANEQFF,TGTGCCAGCAGCTCAGGGACAGCAAATGAGCAGTTCTTC
.,TRBJ2-7,TRBD2,TRBV19,CASSILGGYSYEQYF,TGTGCCAGTAGTATACTCGGGGGGTACTCCTACGAGCAGTACTTC
.,TRBJ2-1,TRBD2,TRBV9,CASTFGPGDYSSEQFF,TGTGCCAGCACCTTTGGACCGGGGGACTATTCCAGTGAGCAGTTCTTC
.,TRBJ1-1,TRBD1,TRBV10-3,CAISDLGQGASKLEAFF,TGTGCCATCAGTGATCTGGGACAGGGGGCGAGTAAGCTGGAGGCTTTCTTT
.,TRBJ2-1,.,TRBV11-2,CASSFLTGDFSYNEQFF,TGTGCCAGCAGCTTCCTAACCGGCGACTTTTCCTACAATGAGCAGTTCTTC
.,TRBJ1-1,TRBD1,TRBV3-1/TRBV3-2,CASRGTGTYRGAFF,TGTGCCAGCCGAGGGACAGGGACTTATAGAGGAGCTTTCTTT
.,TRBJ2-1,TRBD2,TRBV4-3,CASSQDGGGNEQFF,TGCGCCAGCAGCCAAGATGGCGGGGGGAATGAGCAGTTCTTC
.,TRBJ2-1,TRBD2,TRBV12-3/TRBV12-4,CASRGGYYNEQFF,TGTGCCAGCAGGGGAGGGTACTACAATGAGCAGTTCTTC